This passage covers 14 T cell receptor beta chains from one sample sequenced in a study of blood T cell repertoires in COVID-19. Libraries were prepared by immunoSEQ multiplex PCR; TCRdb keeps only in-frame clonotypes and omits some of them. The sample gives some 500,000 clones, over 75% of which show up once; 1.5% to 2% is in the top ten. The sample was PBMCs or T cells enriched from blood (not recorded which). These receptors all stem from a woman between 35 and 50 years old who had recovered from COVID-19.

J is TRBJ2-1 and V is TRBV7-7, with 7 nucleotides matching TRBD2. V lost 1 base and J lost 7; bases outside the gene matches: 4. The CDR3 extends over 14 amino acids. Germline CDR1 reads SSHAT; CDR2 reads FNYEAQ (reference sequence). This CDR3 reads CASSLVPGGNEQFF. Written as DNA, the CDR3 is TGTGCCAGCAGCTTAGTTCCGGGAGGAAATGAGCAGTTCTTC.

This clone was detected only once. DNA of the CDR3: TGTGCCAGCACCTTGTCTGGGGCCAACGTCCTGACTTTC. Amino acids: CASTLSGANVLTF. The rearrangement links TRBV3-1 (or the pseudogene TRBV3-2) to TRBJ2-6; D unclear. The CDR3 has 13 amino acids. From germline, CDR1 is LGHDT and CDR2 YNNKEL (reference sequence). Trimming stripped 7 bases from V and 1 base from J, with 5 bases between.

The chain joins TRBV27 to TRBJ1-1; D is ambiguous. Germline V gene sequence: CDR1 MNHEY, CDR2 SMNVEV (reference sequence). V gave up 8 bases and J gave up 4 bases, with 11 bases separating them. This CDR3 region has 12 residues. In nucleotides, the CDR3 is TGTGCCAGCCTCGGGCGGGGCACTGAAGCTTTCTTT. It encodes CASLGRGTEAFF.

This clone was seen once. This chain uses TRBV5-4 with TRBJ2-1, with a possible D match to TRBD2 (5 bases). Trimming removed 5 bases from V and 5 bases from J, with 11 bases in between. The CDR3 is 13 amino acids. The germline CDR1 and CDR2 sequences are SGHNT and YYREEE (reference sequence). The CDR3 loop is CASSRTDNNEQFF. In nucleotides, the CDR3 is TGTGCCAGCAGTAGGACTGATAACAATGAGCAGTTCTTC.

The V call is TRBV24-1, the J call TRBJ1-2, with a possible D match to TRBD1 (5 bases). The germline V gene has CDR1 KGHDR and CDR2 SFDVKD. Trimming took off 1 base at V and 5 bases at J, with 10 bases between the two ends. The CDR3 length is 14 residues. For the CDR3, the DNA is TGTGCCACCAGTGATTTCAGGGCAGCGTATGGCTACACCTTC. Translation: CATSDFRAAYGYTF.

This clone was counted only a few times. CDR3 in amino acids: CASSPGGGNYGYTF. DNA for the CDR3: TGTGCCAGCAGTCCTGGGGGGGGTAACTATGGCTACACCTTC. The chain recombines TRBV25-1 with TRBJ1-2; D might be TRBD1 (5 bases). This CDR3 is 14 amino acids long. The germline V and J ends were trimmed by 5 bases and 1 base, with 11 bases remaining between them. Germline-derived CDR1 and CDR2 are MGHDK and SYGVNS.

The V gene is TRBV5-4, the J gene TRBJ1-1; TRBD1 agrees at 7 bases. Germline-derived CDR1 and CDR2 are SGHNT and YYREEE (reference sequence). CDR3 length: 14 amino acids. The trim removed 5 bases at V and 3 bases at J, leaving 7 bases unmatched. The CDR3 DNA is TGTGCCAGCAGAAGCTACCAGGGGGACACTGAAGCTTTCTTT. Encoded protein: CASRSYQGDTEAFF.

The chain is built from TRBV12-3 or TRBV12-4 and TRBJ1-1, with 9 bases lining up with TRBD1. This CDR3 region has 13 residues. With 6 bases clipped from V and 5 bases from J, the junction kept 4 bases outside the gene matches. The CDR3, as DNA: TGTGCCAGCAGCAGAGGACAGGGGACTGAAGCTTTCTTT. It encodes CASSRGQGTEAFF.

The rearrangement links TRBV24-1 to TRBJ2-7; 10 nucleotides align to TRBD2. The trim removed 3 bases at V and 4 bases at J, leaving 5 bases unmatched. This CDR3 has 15 residues. Germline CDR1 KGHDR, CDR2 SFDVKD. Here the CDR3 DNA reads TGTGCCACCAGTGATGGTAGCGGGAGGTTTTACGAGCAGTACTTC. This sequence encodes CATSDGSGRFYEQYF.

V usage is TRBV30 and J usage is TRBJ2-1; TRBD2 is a possible D gene (7 bases). V was cut by 3 bases and J by 6 bases, with 18 bases left in between. Germline V lookup: CDR1 GTSNPN, CDR2 SVGIG (reference sequence). The CDR3 spans 15 residues. CDR3 residues: CAWRPKGGMSNEQFF. The CDR3 bases are TGTGCCTGGAGACCCAAGGGGGGGATGAGCAATGAGCAGTTCTTC.

This rearrangement joins TRBV5-6 to TRBJ1-2; D gene unclear. The CDR3 has 14 amino acids. Germline V CDR1 and CDR2: SGHDT, YYEEEE. Trimming removed 4 bases from V and 3 bases from J, with 13 bases in between. CDR3 amino acids: CASSEGGLDYGYTF. The CDR3 DNA reads as TGTGCCAGCAGCGAGGGTGGTTTGGACTATGGCTACACCTTC.

The rearrangement links TRBV6-5 to TRBJ1-2; tentative D call: TRBD1 (5 bases). The length of the CDR3 is 15 residues. V was shortened by 4 bases and J by 1 base, with 13 bases between the two germline ends. The V gene's germline CDR1 is MNHEY and CDR2 SVGAGI. CDR3 residues: CASSSRQQHNYGYTF. CDR3 DNA sequence: TGTGCCAGCAGTTCCAGACAGCAGCATAACTATGGCTACACCTTC.

The J gene is TRBJ1-2, the V gene TRBV9; the D gene is possibly TRBD1 (6 bases). Trimming took 0 bases from V and 4 from J, leaving 16 bases between them. The V gene's germline CDR1 is SGDLS and CDR2 YYNGEE. This CDR3 comprises 16 residues. CDR3: CASSVGAGGRSYGYTF. CDR3 coding DNA: TGTGCCAGCAGCGTAGGAGCGGGGGGGCGAAGCTATGGCTACACCTTC.

CDR3 DNA sequence: TGTGCCAGCAGCTTAGTACAGATCTCTGGAAACACCATATATTTT. Translation: CASSLVQISGNTIYF. The chain couples TRBV7-2 to TRBJ1-3, with D unresolved. Germline V CDR1 and CDR2: SGHTA, FQGNSA. CDR3 length equals 15 residues. V dropped 1 base and J dropped 0 bases, with 7 bases sitting between them. The full variable domain, completed using reference TRBV7-2 and TRBJ1-3, is GAGVSQSPSNKVTEKGKDVELRCDPISGHTALYWYRQSLGQGLEFLIYFQGNSAPDKSGLPSDRFSAERTGGSVSTLTIQRTQQEDSAVYLCASSLVQISGNTIYFGEGSWLTVV.